A selection of T cell receptor beta chains follows, all from one sample in a study of cytomegalovirus exposure and HLA in healthy donors. Repertoires were generated with immunoSEQ multiplex PCR, while TCRdb's copy carries only in-frame clones and drops some. The sample has roughly 100,000 clones; approximately 72% are singletons. Sequenced: PBMCs. Receptors originate from a man aged 30 to 45 in good health and CMV-seronegative. The conserved cysteine and the conserved F or W are not part of the CDR3 here.

TRBV9,TRBJ2-7,ASSVDGTGVYEQY
TRBV7-2,TRBJ2-3,ASSTTSAGTDTQY
TRBV7-2,TRBJ2-2,ASSSLAGELF
TRBV4-1,TRBJ2-7,ASSQGLAYEQY
TRBV6-1,TRBJ2-5,ASGIGSGGQETQY
TRBV5-1,TRBJ2-5,ASSFQTGNGETQY
TRBV5-3,TRBJ1-1,ARSLGIRGAQTEAF
TRBV6-5,TRBJ2-7,ASSYSPGGYEQY
TRBV2,TRBJ2-7,ASSPRGGTYEQY
TRBV25-1,TRBJ2-2,ASSEWGTANTGELF
TRBV28,TRBJ2-1,ASSPGLNTRGEQF
TRBV19,TRBJ1-1,ASSTSGLNTEAF
TRBV5-1,TRBJ2-2,ASSLAGMYEPTGELF
TRBV30,TRBJ1-2,ASEGIKGAGNYGYT
TRBV7-2,TRBJ2-5,ASSLSHGETQY
TRBV5-1,TRBJ2-7,ASSPRTGAYEQY
TRBV30,TRBJ1-2,AWNPQWDRGYT
TRBV7-3,TRBJ2-3,ASTPGGFTDTQY
TRBV5-1,TRBJ1-3,ASSAATGGSGNTIY
TRBV7-9,TRBJ1-2,ASNDGRHTSYGYT
TRBV28,TRBJ2-7,ASSDSSLSYEQY
TRBV5-1,TRBJ2-7,ASSLGLAGGPSYEQY
TRBV11-2,TRBJ1-1,ASSPNRGTEAF
TRBV30,TRBJ1-1,AWSPMTGLAWTEAF
TRBV4-3,TRBJ1-1,ASSQEGASGTEAF
TRBV7-2,TRBJ2-6,ASSLRQGQISGANVLT
TRBV27,TRBJ2-7,ASSPQPGGDEQY
TRBV5-1,TRBJ2-1,ASSPAVGYNEQF
TRBV12-2,TRBJ1-5,ASRLPGTGLPGYSNQPQH